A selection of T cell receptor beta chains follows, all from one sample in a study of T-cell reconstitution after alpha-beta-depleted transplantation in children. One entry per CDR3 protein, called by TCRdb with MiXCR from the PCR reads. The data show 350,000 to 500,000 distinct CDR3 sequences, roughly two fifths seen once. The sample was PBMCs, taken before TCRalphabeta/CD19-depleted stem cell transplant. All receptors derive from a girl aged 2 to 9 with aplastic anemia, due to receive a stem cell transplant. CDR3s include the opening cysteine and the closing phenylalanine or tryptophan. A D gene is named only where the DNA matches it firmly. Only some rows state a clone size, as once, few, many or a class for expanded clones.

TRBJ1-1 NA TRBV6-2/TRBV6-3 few CASRRQVQNTEAFF TGTGCCAGCAGACGACAGGTCCAGAACACTGAAGCTTTCTTT
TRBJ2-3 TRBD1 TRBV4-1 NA CASSQDWTGTDTQYF TGCGCCAGCAGCCAAGATTGGACAGGTACAGATACGCAGTATTTT
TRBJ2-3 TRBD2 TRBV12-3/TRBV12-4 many CASSPTSGITDTQYF TGTGCCAGCAGCCCGACTAGCGGGATAACAGATACGCAGTATTTT
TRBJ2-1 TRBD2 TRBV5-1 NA CASSLAGLAGHRSYNEQFF TGCGCCAGCAGCTTGGCGGGACTAGCGGGTCATCGCTCCTACAATGAGCAGTTCTTC
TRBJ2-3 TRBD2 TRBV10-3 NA CAISEGISGGSTDTQYF TGTGCCATCAGCGAAGGGATTAGCGGGGGTAGCACAGATACGCAGTATTTT
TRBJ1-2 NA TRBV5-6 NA CASSLVGHTNLYGYTF TGTGCCAGCAGCTTGGTCGGTCACACAAACCTCTATGGCTACACCTTC
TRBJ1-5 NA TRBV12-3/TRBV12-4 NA CASSAGGNQPQHF TGTGCCAGCAGTGCGGGAGGCAATCAGCCCCAGCATTTT
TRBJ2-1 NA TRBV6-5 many CASISHSGNEQFF TGTGCCAGCATCTCTCATAGCGGCAATGAGCAGTTCTTC
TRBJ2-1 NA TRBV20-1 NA CSARGGSHVGYEQFF TGCAGTGCTAGAGGAGGTAGCCACGTTGGGTATGAGCAGTTCTTC
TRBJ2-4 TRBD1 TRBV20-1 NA CSARAGTGPKNIQYF TGCAGTGCTAGAGCCGGGACAGGGCCCAAAAACATTCAGTACTTC
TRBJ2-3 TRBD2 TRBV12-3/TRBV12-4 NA CASTIAGGSTDTQYF TGTGCCAGCACCATAGCGGGAGGAAGCACAGATACGCAGTATTTT
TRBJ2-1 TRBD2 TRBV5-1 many CASSLVRGGSYNEQFF TGCGCCAGCAGCTTGGTACGGGGGGGCTCCTACAATGAGCAGTTCTTC
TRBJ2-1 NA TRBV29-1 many CSAAGESSANEQFF TGCAGCGCCGCCGGGGAATCGAGTGCAAATGAGCAGTTCTTC
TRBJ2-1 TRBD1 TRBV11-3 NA CASSVGTGDYYNEQFF TGTGCCAGCAGCGTAGGGACAGGAGACTACTACAATGAGCAGTTCTTC
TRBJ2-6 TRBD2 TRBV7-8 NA CASSVPRGGLTNSGANVPTF TGTGCCAGCAGCGTCCCACGGGGGGGTTTGACGAACTCTGGGGCCAACGTCCCGACTTTC
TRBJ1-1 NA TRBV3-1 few CASSQAGLTEAFF TGTGCCAGCAGCCAAGCCGGGTTAACTGAAGCTTTCTTT
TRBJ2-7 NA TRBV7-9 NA CASSRGRGSTYEQYF TGTGCCAGCAGCCGAGGGAGGGGGTCAACCTACGAGCAGTACTTC
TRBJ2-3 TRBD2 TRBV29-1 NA CSAETSGLTDTQYF TGCAGCGCCGAGACTAGCGGCCTCACAGATACGCAGTATTTT
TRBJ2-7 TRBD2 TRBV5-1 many CASSLADASGSPQEYF TGCGCCAGCAGCTTGGCCGACGCTAGCGGGAGTCCCCAGGAGTACTTC
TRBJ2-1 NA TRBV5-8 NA CASSPGIVQGNEQFF TGTGCCAGCAGCCCTGGAATCGTACAGGGCAATGAGCAGTTCTTC
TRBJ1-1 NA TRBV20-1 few CSARDLSFGGERTEAFF TGCAGTGCTAGAGATTTAAGTTTTGGCGGAGAGCGCACTGAAGCTTTCTTT
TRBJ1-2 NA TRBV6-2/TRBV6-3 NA CASSLRPQGTAFSGFSGGYTF TGTGCCAGCAGTCTCCGCCCCCAGGGAACGGCCTTTTCCGGTTTTTCGGGGGGCTACACCTTC
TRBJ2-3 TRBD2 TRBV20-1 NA CSAPQLAGAQDTQYF TGCAGTGCTCCCCAACTAGCGGGGGCGCAAGATACGCAGTATTTT
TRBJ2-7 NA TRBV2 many CAISQGGGIYEQYF TGTGCCATCAGTCAGGGCGGAGGGATCTACGAGCAGTACTTC
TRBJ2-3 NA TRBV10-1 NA CASSGMSSTDTQYF TGCGCCAGCAGTGGGATGAGTAGCACAGATACGCAGTATTTT
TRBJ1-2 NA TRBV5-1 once CASSNGFTEAAGYTF TGCGCCAGCAGCAATGGGTTTACAGAGGCGGCTGGCTACACCTTC
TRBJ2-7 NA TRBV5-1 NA CASSFGQITFEQYF TGCGCCAGCAGCTTTGGCCAAATTACGTTCGAGCAGTACTTC